Reported below is one TCR beta chain. These data originate in a study of blood T cell repertoires in COVID-19. Repertoires were generated with immunoSEQ multiplex PCR, while TCRdb's copy carries only in-frame clones and drops some. The table shows about 49,000 clones, with roughly four fifths occurring only once. Per the germline V gene, CDR1 is LNHNV and CDR2 is YYDKDF (reference sequence). V was clipped by 2 bases and J by 0 bases; unmatched bases: 8. The CDR3 has 17 amino acids. The J gene is TRBJ2-7, the V gene TRBV15; TRBD1 aligns across 9 bases. The receptor was derived from a woman aged 60-75 years with acute or convalescent COVID-19. The sequencing input was peripheral blood. The DNA for the CDR3 is TGTGCCACCAGCAGAACCTACATGGACAGGGGCTCCTACGAGCAGTACTTC. It is translated as CATSRTYMDRGSYEQYF.